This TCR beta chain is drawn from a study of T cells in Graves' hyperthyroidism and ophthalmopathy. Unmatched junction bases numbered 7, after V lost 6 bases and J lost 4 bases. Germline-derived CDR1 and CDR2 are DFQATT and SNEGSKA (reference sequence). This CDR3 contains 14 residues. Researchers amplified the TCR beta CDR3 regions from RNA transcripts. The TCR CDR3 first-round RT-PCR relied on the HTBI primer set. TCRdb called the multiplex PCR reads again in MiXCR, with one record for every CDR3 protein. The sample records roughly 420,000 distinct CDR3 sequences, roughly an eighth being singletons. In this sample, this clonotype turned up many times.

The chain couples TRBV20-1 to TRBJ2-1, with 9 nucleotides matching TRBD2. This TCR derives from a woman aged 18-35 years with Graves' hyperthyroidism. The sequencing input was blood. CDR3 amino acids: CSAQAGGQYNEQFF. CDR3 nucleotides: TGCAGTGCCCAAGCGGGGGGCCAATACAATGAGCAGTTCTTC.